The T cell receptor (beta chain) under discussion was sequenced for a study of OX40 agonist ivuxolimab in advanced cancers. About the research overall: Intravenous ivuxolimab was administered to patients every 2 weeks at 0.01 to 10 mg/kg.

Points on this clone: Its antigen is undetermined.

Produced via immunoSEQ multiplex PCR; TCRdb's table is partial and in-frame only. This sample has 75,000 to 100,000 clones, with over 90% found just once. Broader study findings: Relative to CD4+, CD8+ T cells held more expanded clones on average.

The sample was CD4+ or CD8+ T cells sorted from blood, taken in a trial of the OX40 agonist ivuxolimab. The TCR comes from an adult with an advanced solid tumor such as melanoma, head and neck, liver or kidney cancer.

CDR3 loop: CASSYARVEQYF. In DNA form, the CDR3 reads TGTGCCAGCAGTTACGCCAGGGTCGAGCAGTACTTC. The chain uses TRBV6-6 and TRBJ2-7, with a tentative D call TRBD1 (5 bases). The CDR3 contains 12 residues. The V and J ends lost 2 bases and 6 bases respectively, with 8 bases between them. From germline, CDR1 is MNHNY and CDR2 SVGAGI (reference sequence).